These T cell receptor beta chains were read from a single sample in a study of blood T cell repertoires in COVID-19. Profiled with immunoSEQ multiplex PCR; TCRdb holds only in-frame clones, not every one. The sample holds over 85,000 clones; roughly nine tenths are singletons and the top ten take approximately 5%. Sequenced material: peripheral blood. The receptors were sampled from a human donor in a cohort sampled during active COVID-19. Both conserved end residues are part of each CDR3.

CDR3 protein: CATSTGAGELFF
J gene: TRBJ2-2
V gene: TRBV24-1

CDR3 protein: CASSGTGTGETQYF
J gene: TRBJ2-5
V gene: TRBV9

CDR3 protein: CASSLVQNTGELFF
J gene: TRBJ2-2
V gene: TRBV5-4

CDR3 protein: CASSPTRTIDTQYF
J gene: TRBJ2-3
V gene: TRBV3-1/TRBV3-2

CDR3 protein: CASSPQTGTLYEQYF
J gene: TRBJ2-7
V gene: TRBV5-1

CDR3 protein: CASSYFEGAGTEAFF
J gene: TRBJ1-1
V gene: TRBV6-5

CDR3 protein: CASSSTGADTQYF
J gene: TRBJ2-3
V gene: TRBV6-5

CDR3 protein: CSVAQGTSGTNTGELFF
J gene: TRBJ2-2
V gene: TRBV29-1

CDR3 protein: CASSLNGDTQYF
J gene: TRBJ2-3
V gene: TRBV11-3

CDR3 protein: CAISWDRTGTEAFF
J gene: TRBJ1-1
V gene: TRBV10-3

CDR3 protein: CASSVDWNTEAFF
J gene: TRBJ1-1
V gene: TRBV9

CDR3 protein: CASSQEGGREWNEQFF
J gene: TRBJ2-1
V gene: TRBV3-1/TRBV3-2

CDR3 protein: CASSKSTGRYF
J gene: TRBJ1-5
V gene: TRBV21-1

CDR3 protein: CATSAKNTEAFF
J gene: TRBJ1-1
V gene: TRBV24-1

CDR3 protein: CASSSGGTNYGYTF
J gene: TRBJ1-2
V gene: TRBV5-1

CDR3 protein: CASSQVSHEQYF
J gene: TRBJ2-7
V gene: TRBV14

CDR3 protein: CASSGGTVQETQYF
J gene: TRBJ2-5
V gene: TRBV2

CDR3 protein: CASSFPRTSGGGQYF
J gene: TRBJ2-3
V gene: TRBV11-2

CDR3 protein: CASSLKYDRGNYGYTF
J gene: TRBJ1-2
V gene: TRBV3-1/TRBV3-2

CDR3 protein: CASSHGTMNTEAFF
J gene: TRBJ1-1
V gene: TRBV14

CDR3 protein: CASSQRTSGRAGRDTQYF
J gene: TRBJ2-3
V gene: TRBV2

CDR3 protein: CASSYQRTGPYGYTF
J gene: TRBJ1-2
V gene: TRBV6-5

CDR3 protein: CASSETLGGAETQYF
J gene: TRBJ2-5
V gene: TRBV6-1

CDR3 protein: CASSWDRGQDTQYF
J gene: TRBJ2-3
V gene: TRBV19

CDR3 protein: CSHRSDSPTGELFF
J gene: TRBJ2-2
V gene: TRBV29-1

CDR3 protein: CASNQGAANTEAFF
J gene: TRBJ1-1
V gene: TRBV6-5

CDR3 protein: CASTEGVEGNTEAFF
J gene: TRBJ1-1
V gene: TRBV6-5

CDR3 protein: CATTYVPGYGYTF
J gene: TRBJ1-2
V gene: TRBV28

CDR3 protein: CASSSGQGSYNEQFF
J gene: TRBJ2-1
V gene: TRBV5-1

CDR3 protein: CASSLSPQGASNEKLFF
J gene: TRBJ1-4
V gene: TRBV5-1

CDR3 protein: CASRRKGATNEKLFF
J gene: TRBJ1-4
V gene: TRBV6-5

CDR3 protein: CASSIDRSTDTQYF
J gene: TRBJ2-3
V gene: TRBV7-2

CDR3 protein: CASRKVQGLANYGYTF
J gene: TRBJ1-2
V gene: TRBV5-3

CDR3 protein: CASSGQLNSPLHF
J gene: TRBJ1-6
V gene: TRBV5-6

CDR3 protein: CASSFGVAGSYEQYF
J gene: TRBJ2-7
V gene: TRBV27

CDR3 protein: CASSERETQYF
J gene: TRBJ2-5
V gene: TRBV2

CDR3 protein: CAVGLAGGGLSPLHF
J gene: TRBJ1-6
V gene: TRBV19

CDR3 protein: CASSFGDRSPRGEGKLFF
J gene: TRBJ1-4
V gene: TRBV7-6

CDR3 protein: CASSIATGPFEAFF
J gene: TRBJ1-1
V gene: TRBV19

CDR3 protein: CAWSSRDSYNEQFF
J gene: TRBJ2-1
V gene: TRBV30

CDR3 protein: CASMKDRPIESTEAFF
J gene: TRBJ1-1
V gene: TRBV5-1

CDR3 protein: CASSFEAGARGYTF
J gene: TRBJ1-2
V gene: TRBV3-1/TRBV3-2